This TCR beta chain was recorded in a study of blood T cell repertoires in COVID-19. Original analysis: Estimation of nucleated cell counts was performed using reference gene primer amplification. Sequencing used immunoSEQ multiplex PCR; TCRdb keeps in-frame clones, though not all of them. V and J calls and clone size come straight from that table; D and trimming were deduced from the DNA. Counted here are roughly 250,000 clones, roughly 87% occurring once; the ten biggest clones make up around 2.6%. Unmatched junction bases numbered 5, after V lost 1 base and J lost 4 bases. This CDR3 contains 16 residues. Germline-derived CDR1 and CDR2 are SGHTA and FQGNSA.

Material for sequencing was PBMCs or T cells enriched from blood (not recorded which). This rearrangement joins TRBV7-2 to TRBJ2-3; 10 bases fit TRBD2. The receptor was derived from a woman aged 30 to 39 with acute COVID-19. The CDR3 sequence: CASSLEQRGGADTQYF. In DNA form, the CDR3 reads TGTGCCAGCAGCTTAGAACAGCGGGGGGGCGCAGATACGCAGTATTTT.